This T cell receptor (beta chain) was sequenced for a study of beta chain features in type 1 diabetes. This clone has only a few counts. Trimming removed 4 bases from V and 7 bases from J; junction bases left unmatched: 8. CDR3 length: 13 amino acids. The germline gives CDR1 SGDLS, CDR2 YYNGEE. Expressed TCRB transcripts were sequenced because the entire RNA isolate underwent reverse transcription. Some clones are missing from TCRdb's copy, which holds only in-frame ones; the method was immunoSEQ multiplex PCR. The sample yields some 900,000 clones, about 17% seen once. The source is a woman aged 18-29 years in good health. The chain is built from TRBV9 and TRBJ2-7; 7 bases match TRBD2. Material: naive CD4+ T cells from blood. CDR3 in DNA: TGTGCCAGCAGCCCGGTGGGAGGGCGGGAGCAGTACTTC. Protein: CASSPVGGREQYF.